These 5 T cell receptor beta chains were all obtained from the same sample, sequenced in a study of T cell changes during pregnancy in multiple sclerosis. Repertoires were generated with immunoSEQ multiplex PCR, while TCRdb's copy carries only in-frame clones and drops some. This sample has some 120,000 clones, with about 95% found just once. Sequencing was performed on peripheral blood, taken after pregnancy. Source of these receptors: a female donor with multiple sclerosis, enrolled in a pregnancy study.

The V and J genes are TRBV2 and TRBJ1-5; D gene unclear. V was shortened by 3 bases and J by 3 bases, with 9 bases between the two germline ends. Germline values: CDR1 SNHLY, CDR2 FYNNEI. The CDR3 has 14 residues. CDR3 amino acids: CASSERASNQPQHF. In nucleotides, the CDR3 is TGTGCCAGCAGTGAGCGGGCATCCAATCAGCCCCAGCATTTT.

The rearrangement joins TRBV6-5 to TRBJ2-4; possible D gene TRBD2, 6 bases. CDR3 length: 14 residues. V lost 6 bases and J 9 bases, leaving 18 bases between the germline ends. The germline V gene has CDR1 MNHEY and CDR2 SVGAGI. In nucleotides, the CDR3 is TGTGCCAGCAGCCCCTCGGGAGTTCGTAGCATTCAGTACTTC. This translates into CASSPSGVRSIQYF.

The chain combines TRBV28 with TRBJ2-7, with D perhaps matching TRBD1 (5 bases). The CDR3 totals 15 residues. The ends were cut back, 5 bases at V and 0 bases at J, with 14 bases in the middle. The germline V gene has CDR1 MDHEN and CDR2 SYDVKM. Here the CDR3 DNA reads TGTGCCAGCAGTCCCCAGGGCTCGATCTCCTACGAGCAGTACTTC. This encodes CASSPQGSISYEQYF.

This sequence joins TRBV14 and TRBJ2-5; 7 bases line up with TRBD2. The CDR3 is 15 amino acids. V dropped 3 bases and J dropped 4; count of bases not matched to a gene: 8. Germline loops: CDR1 SGHDN, CDR2 FVKESK. In DNA, the CDR3 is TGTGCCAGCAGCCAGATAAGCGGGAACGGAGAGACCCAGTACTTC. Its translation is CASSQISGNGETQYF.

CDR3 region: CSVVPDSSYGYTF. The CDR3 coding sequence is TGCAGCGTTGTCCCGGACAGTTCCTATGGCTACACCTTC. This chain links TRBV29-1 with TRBJ1-2; perhaps TRBD1 as D (6 bases). Germline CDR1 and CDR2: SQVTM and ANQGSEA. Between the trimmed V and J ends, which lost 4 bases and 4 bases, there was a span of 13 bases. The CDR3 has 13 amino acids.